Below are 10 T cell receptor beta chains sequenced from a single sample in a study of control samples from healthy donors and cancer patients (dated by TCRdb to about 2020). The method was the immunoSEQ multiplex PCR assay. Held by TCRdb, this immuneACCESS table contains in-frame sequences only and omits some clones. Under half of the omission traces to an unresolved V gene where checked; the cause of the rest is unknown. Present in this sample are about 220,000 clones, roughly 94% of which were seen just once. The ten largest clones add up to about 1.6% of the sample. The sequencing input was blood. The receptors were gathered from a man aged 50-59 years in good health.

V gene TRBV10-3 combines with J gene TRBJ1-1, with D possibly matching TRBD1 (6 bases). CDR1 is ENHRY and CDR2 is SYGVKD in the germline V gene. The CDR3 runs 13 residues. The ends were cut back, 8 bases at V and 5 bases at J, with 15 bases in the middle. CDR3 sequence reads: CAIAGQGSTEAFF. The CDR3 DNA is TGTGCCATCGCGGGCCAGGGGTCGACTGAAGCTTTCTTT.

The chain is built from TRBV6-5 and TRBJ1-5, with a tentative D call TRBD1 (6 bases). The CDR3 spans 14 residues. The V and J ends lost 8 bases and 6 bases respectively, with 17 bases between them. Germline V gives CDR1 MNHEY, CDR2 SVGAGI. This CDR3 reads CASGRRGGGQPQHF. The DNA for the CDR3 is TGTGCCAGCGGCAGGAGAGGGGGGGGTCAGCCCCAGCATTTT.

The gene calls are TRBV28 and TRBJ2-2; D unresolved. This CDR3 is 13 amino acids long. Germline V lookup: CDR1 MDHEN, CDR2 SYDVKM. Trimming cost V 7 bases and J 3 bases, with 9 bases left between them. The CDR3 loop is CASIWSDTGELFF. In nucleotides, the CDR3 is TGTGCCAGCATTTGGAGCGACACCGGGGAGCTGTTTTTT.

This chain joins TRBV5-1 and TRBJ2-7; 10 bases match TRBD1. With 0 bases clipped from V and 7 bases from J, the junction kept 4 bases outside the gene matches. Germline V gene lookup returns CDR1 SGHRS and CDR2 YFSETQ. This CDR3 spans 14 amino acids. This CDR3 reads CASSLGQGAREQYF. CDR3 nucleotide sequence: TGCGCCAGCAGCTTGGGACAGGGGGCGAGGGAGCAGTACTTC. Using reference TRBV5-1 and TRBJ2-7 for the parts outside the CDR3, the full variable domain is KAGVTQTPRYLIKTRGQQVTLSCSPISGHRSVSWYQQTPGQGLQFLFEYFSETQRNKGNFPGRFSGRQFSNSRSEMNVSTLELGDSALYLCASSLGQGAREQYFGPGTRLTVT.

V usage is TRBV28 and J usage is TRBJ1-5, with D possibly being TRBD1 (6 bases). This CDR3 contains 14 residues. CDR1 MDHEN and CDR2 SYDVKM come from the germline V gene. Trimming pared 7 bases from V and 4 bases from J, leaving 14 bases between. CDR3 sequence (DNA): TGTGCCAGCAAAGGGACACCACCTAATCAGCCCCAGCATTTT. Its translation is CASKGTPPNQPQHF.

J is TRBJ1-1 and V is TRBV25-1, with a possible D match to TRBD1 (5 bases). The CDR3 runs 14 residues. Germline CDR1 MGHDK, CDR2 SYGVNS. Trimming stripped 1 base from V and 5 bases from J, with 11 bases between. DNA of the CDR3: TGTGCCAGCAGTGAATTCAGGGAAGGAACTGAAGCTTTCTTT. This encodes CASSEFREGTEAFF.

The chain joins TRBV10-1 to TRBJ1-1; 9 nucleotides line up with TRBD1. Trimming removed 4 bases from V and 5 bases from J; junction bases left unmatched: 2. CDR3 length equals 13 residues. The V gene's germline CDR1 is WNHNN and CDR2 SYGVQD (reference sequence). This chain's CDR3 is CASSGTGETEAFF. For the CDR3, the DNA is TGCGCCAGCAGTGGGACAGGGGAAACTGAAGCTTTCTTT.

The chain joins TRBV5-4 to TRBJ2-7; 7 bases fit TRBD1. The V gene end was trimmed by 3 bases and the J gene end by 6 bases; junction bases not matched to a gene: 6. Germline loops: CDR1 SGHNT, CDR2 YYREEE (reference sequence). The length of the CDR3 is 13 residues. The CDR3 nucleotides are TGTGCCAGCAGCTCTCGGACAGGATCCGAGCAGTACTTC. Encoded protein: CASSSRTGSEQYF.

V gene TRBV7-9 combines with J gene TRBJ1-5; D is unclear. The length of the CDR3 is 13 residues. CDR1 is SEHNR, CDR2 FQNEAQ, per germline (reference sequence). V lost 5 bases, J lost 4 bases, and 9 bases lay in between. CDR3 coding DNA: TGTGCCAGCAGCCTAAAGTCTAATCAGCCCCAGCATTTT. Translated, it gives CASSLKSNQPQHF.

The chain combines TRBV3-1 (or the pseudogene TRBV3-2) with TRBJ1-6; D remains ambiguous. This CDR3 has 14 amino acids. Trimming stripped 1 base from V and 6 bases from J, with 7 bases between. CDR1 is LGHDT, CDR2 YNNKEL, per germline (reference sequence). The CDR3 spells CASSQAPFNSPLHF. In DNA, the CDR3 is TGTGCCAGCAGCCAAGCCCCCTTTAATTCACCCCTCCACTTT.